This entry concerns a single TCR beta chain. The record originates from a study of control samples from healthy donors and cancer patients. Trimming removed 3 bases at V and 8 bases at J, with 10 bases between. The length of the CDR3 is 13 residues. Germline V lookup: CDR1 MDHEN, CDR2 SYDVKM. Produced via immunoSEQ multiplex PCR; TCRdb's table is partial and in-frame only. Of about 20,000 clones in the sample, 88% were seen once. This TCR was recovered from a woman aged 55-70 years with head and neck cancer. The V gene is TRBV28, the J gene TRBJ2-2; D uncertain. Sequenced input: PBMCs. In nucleotides, the CDR3 is TGTGCCAGCAGTTTCCTCCGGGTTGGGGAGCTGTTTTTT. Translated: CASSFLRVGELFF.